Listed below are T cell receptor beta chains from one sample, sequenced in a study of blood T cell repertoires in COVID-19. Measured with immunoSEQ multiplex PCR; TCRdb has only the in-frame clones, and not every one. The data hold 150,000 to 200,000 clones, with less than 85% observed a single time. The sample taken for sequencing was peripheral blood. All receptors come from a woman older than 75 with acute or convalescent COVID-19. Both conserved end residues are part of each CDR3. The D gene is left open where the match is weak. Expanded clones get a size class; other rows say once, few or many, or leave the size out.

cdr3_nt,cdr3_aa,j_call,clone_size,v_call,d_call,cdr3_length
TGTGCCAGCAGCTCGGACAGGGGCGGCGAGCAGTACTTC,CASSSDRGGEQYF,TRBJ2-7,NA,TRBV5-4,TRBD1,13
TGTGCCAGTAGTATACAGGGGGCTGTCACTGAAGCTTTCTTT,CASSIQGAVTEAFF,TRBJ1-1,NA,TRBV19,TRBD1,14
TGTGCCAGCAGCCCGATGGGGCGTAATGAAAAACTGTTTTTT,CASSPMGRNEKLFF,TRBJ1-4,NA,TRBV5-5,NA,14
TGTGCCAGCAGGACAGAGCCCAATCAGCCCCAGCATTTT,CASRTEPNQPQHF,TRBJ1-5,NA,TRBV19,NA,13
TGTGCCAGCCACCTATCACAGGGGACTTCTGGAAACACCATATATTTT,CASHLSQGTSGNTIYF,TRBJ1-3,NA,TRBV28,TRBD1,16
TGTGCCAGCAGTTCAACTAGCAATGAGCAGTTCTTC,CASSSTSNEQFF,TRBJ2-1,NA,TRBV6-5,NA,12
TGTGCCAGCAGTAACAGGGGGCTACACGAGCAGTACTTC,CASSNRGLHEQYF,TRBJ2-7,NA,TRBV6-6,TRBD1,13
TGTGCCAGCAGTAAGACAGGGGCGAGCAATCAGCCCCAGCATTTT,CASSKTGASNQPQHF,TRBJ1-5,NA,TRBV28,TRBD1,15
TGTGCAAGTCGCTCATACGGGGGGATGGGTAATTCACCCCTCCACTTT,CASRSYGGMGNSPLHF,TRBJ1-6,NA,TRBV12-2,NA,16
TGTGCCAGCAGTGAGGCAGGGAATCAGCCCCAGCATTTT,CASSEAGNQPQHF,TRBJ1-5,NA,TRBV28,NA,13
TGTGCCAGCAGTTTAACCGGGGGAGCTTTCTTT,CASSLTGGAFF,TRBJ1-1,NA,TRBV28,NA,11
TGTGCCACCAGTGACCCTAGCGGGAGACGCTACAATGAGCAGTTCTTC,CATSDPSGRRYNEQFF,TRBJ2-1,few,TRBV24-1,TRBD2,16
TGTGCCAGTAGTGCGCTAGCGGGAGGGCAAGAGACCCAGTACTTC,CASSALAGGQETQYF,TRBJ2-5,NA,TRBV19,TRBD2,15
TGTGCCAGTAGTCGTTTTACAGGGGCCAACGTCCTGACTTTC,CASSRFTGANVLTF,TRBJ2-6,NA,TRBV19,NA,14
TGTGCCAGTGCCTGGGACAGCCTTAGCAATCAGCCCCAGCATTTT,CASAWDSLSNQPQHF,TRBJ1-5,NA,TRBV19,TRBD1,15
TGCGCCAGCAGCCAAGTGGCCTGGGAGACCCAGTACTTC,CASSQVAWETQYF,TRBJ2-5,few,TRBV4-1,NA,13
TGTGCCAGCAGCAAGAATAGCGGAAGTAACACCGGGGAGCTGTTTTTT,CASSKNSGSNTGELFF,TRBJ2-2,NA,TRBV5-4,NA,16
TGTGCCAGCACACGAGGGACTAGCGGGAGTGATACGCAGTATTTT,CASTRGTSGSDTQYF,TRBJ2-3,few,TRBV6-5,TRBD2,15
TGCAGCGCCGCGGACAGGGGATTATCCTACGAGCAGTACTTC,CSAADRGLSYEQYF,TRBJ2-7,NA,TRBV29-1,TRBD1,14
TGTGCCAGCAGTACCTCACAGGCGAACACTGAAGCTTTCTTT,CASSTSQANTEAFF,TRBJ1-1,NA,TRBV6-5,NA,14
TGCGCCAGCAGCTTGGGTGGGAGGGCGGACAATGAGCAGTTCTTC,CASSLGGRADNEQFF,TRBJ2-1,NA,TRBV5-1,TRBD2,15
TGCGCCAGCAGCCAAACAGGGGGGCAAAGCTCTGGAAACACCATATATTTT,CASSQTGGQSSGNTIYF,TRBJ1-3,few,TRBV5-1,TRBD1,17
TGTGCCAGTGGGACAGGGCCTTCAAACGAGCAGTACTTC,CASGTGPSNEQYF,TRBJ2-7,NA,TRBV12-3/TRBV12-4,TRBD1,13
TGTGCCAGCAGCTTAAGCACAGGGATGGCTCAGCCCCAGCATTTT,CASSLSTGMAQPQHF,TRBJ1-5,NA,TRBV7-6,NA,15
TGTGCCAGCAGCTCACCGGGACTCATGAGCCGGAGGGCCTACGAGCAGTACTTC,CASSSPGLMSRRAYEQYF,TRBJ2-7,NA,TRBV7-2,NA,18
TGTGCCAGCAGCTTGGGGCCGGACTCTCCCTACGAGCAGTACTTC,CASSLGPDSPYEQYF,TRBJ2-7,NA,TRBV5-4,NA,15
TGCGCCAGCAGTCGAGGCACCCTCAAGTTGAATACTGAAGCTTTCTTT,CASSRGTLKLNTEAFF,TRBJ1-1,NA,TRBV4-3,NA,16
TGTGCCAGCAGCCCAGGGTCCGTGGGGGGACAGCCCCAGCATTTT,CASSPGSVGGQPQHF,TRBJ1-5,once,TRBV28,NA,15
TGTGCCAGCACCAACAGCAGGGAAGGATCTGAAGCTTTCTTT,CASTNSREGSEAFF,TRBJ1-1,NA,TRBV6-5,NA,14
TGTGCCAGCAGCGTTACAGGGTCTCAGGGTAATGAAAAACTGTTTTTT,CASSVTGSQGNEKLFF,TRBJ1-4,NA,TRBV9,NA,16
TGTGCCAGCAGTGACAGGTTGAGCACCGGGGAGCTGTTTTTT,CASSDRLSTGELFF,TRBJ2-2,NA,TRBV6-1,NA,14
TGTGCCAGCAGTCCAGGACAGGGGAGTTACTATGGCTACACCTTC,CASSPGQGSYYGYTF,TRBJ1-2,NA,TRBV28,TRBD1,15
TGTGCCAGCAGTTCCCAGGGGTTCGCTAATGAAAAACTGTTTTTT,CASSSQGFANEKLFF,TRBJ1-4,NA,TRBV27,NA,15
TGTGCCAGCAGCGCCCCGGGACTAGTTCGCGAGCAGTACTTC,CASSAPGLVREQYF,TRBJ2-7,NA,TRBV5-4,TRBD2,14
TGTGCCAGCATTTACTCCGGGACAGGCAATTCACCCCTCCACTTT,CASIYSGTGNSPLHF,TRBJ1-6,NA,TRBV6-5,TRBD1,15
TGTGCCAGCAGCTGGGAGCAGGCCTCACCCCTCCACTTT,CASSWEQASPLHF,TRBJ1-6,NA,TRBV14,NA,13
TGTGCCAGCAGTGAACAGGGATTCCAAGAGACCCAGTACTTC,CASSEQGFQETQYF,TRBJ2-5,NA,TRBV28,NA,14
TGTGCCAGCAGCTTGGAGCTAGCGGACACAGATACGCAGTATTTT,CASSLELADTDTQYF,TRBJ2-3,NA,TRBV5-4,TRBD2,15
TGTGCCACCAGTGACACCGGGACAGGGCCATGGGGGCAGTACTTC,CATSDTGTGPWGQYF,TRBJ2-7,NA,TRBV24-1,TRBD1,15
TGTGCCAGCAGCCCCGGAGTTATTCATAATGAAAAACTGTTTTTT,CASSPGVIHNEKLFF,TRBJ1-4,NA,TRBV7-6,NA,15
TGCGCCAGCAGCGAGGGACAGGGCAAAAAAGAGACCCAGTACTTC,CASSEGQGKKETQYF,TRBJ2-5,NA,TRBV5-1,TRBD1,15
TGCGCCAGCGGAGGGACAGGCTTTATCGGGGAGCTGTTTTTT,CASGGTGFIGELFF,TRBJ2-2,NA,TRBV5-1,TRBD1,14
TGTGCCAGCAGCGCCGGGACAGTTGAAGCTTTCTTT,CASSAGTVEAFF,TRBJ1-1,NA,TRBV2,TRBD1,12
TGTGCCAGCGCGACAGGAAGGGGCTACGAGCAGTACTTC,CASATGRGYEQYF,TRBJ2-7,NA,TRBV19,NA,13
TGCGCCAGCAGCTTTCAACTAGCGGCCTACGAGCAGTACTTC,CASSFQLAAYEQYF,TRBJ2-7,once,TRBV5-1,TRBD2,14
TGTGCCAGCAGTTACTCGGGGGGAAACACTGAAGCTTTCTTT,CASSYSGGNTEAFF,TRBJ1-1,NA,TRBV6-5,NA,14
TGTGCCAGTAGTCTGAACCGGGAGGCCTACAATGAGCAGTTCTTC,CASSLNREAYNEQFF,TRBJ2-1,few,TRBV19,TRBD2,15
TGTGCCAGCGGGGACTTGACAGATACGCAGTATTTT,CASGDLTDTQYF,TRBJ2-3,NA,TRBV28,NA,12
TGTGCCAGTACGCGGAGGACAGGGATTACTGAAGCTTTCTTT,CASTRRTGITEAFF,TRBJ1-1,NA,TRBV19,TRBD1,14
TGTGCCAGCAGCAAACCGGGACAGAAAGAGACCCAGTACTTC,CASSKPGQKETQYF,TRBJ2-5,NA,TRBV21-1,NA,14
TGTGCCACCAGTGAGGGGACAGGGGCTCCCTCCTACAATGAGCAGTTCTTC,CATSEGTGAPSYNEQFF,TRBJ2-1,NA,TRBV24-1,TRBD1,17
TGCGCCACCCTGACAGGGCAGGGGACTGAAGCTTTCTTT,CATLTGQGTEAFF,TRBJ1-1,NA,TRBV10-2,TRBD1,13
TGTGCCAGCAGCCAAGGGGCGGGACTCGCCTACAATGAGCAGTTCTTC,CASSQGAGLAYNEQFF,TRBJ2-1,NA,TRBV3-1/TRBV3-2,NA,16
TGTGCCAGCAGCGATCGGACAGGCTCTGGAAACACCATATATTTT,CASSDRTGSGNTIYF,TRBJ1-3,NA,TRBV5-6,TRBD1,15
TGTGCCAGCAGTTACCCCACCAGGGCGAACACCGGGGAGCTGTTTTTT,CASSYPTRANTGELFF,TRBJ2-2,NA,TRBV6-2/TRBV6-3,NA,16
TGCGCCAGCAGCTTGGGGACTAGCGGAACAGATACGCAGTATTTT,CASSLGTSGTDTQYF,TRBJ2-3,NA,TRBV5-1,TRBD2,15
TGTGCCAGCAGTTTATGGGGACAGGAGAGCTACGAGCAGTACTTC,CASSLWGQESYEQYF,TRBJ2-7,NA,TRBV28,TRBD1,15
TGTGCCAGCAGGACAACAGGGGCCGGGGAGCTGTTTTTT,CASRTTGAGELFF,TRBJ2-2,NA,TRBV6-4,TRBD1,13
TGTGCCAGCGGACCACCAATGGGGGCTCCCCAGCATTTT,CASGPPMGAPQHF,TRBJ1-5,NA,TRBV6-5,NA,13